The rows below give T cell receptor beta chains drawn from one sample of a study of T cells after yellow fever vaccination. MiXCR, applied by TCRdb to the 5' RACE reads, yields one record per CDR3 protein. Among approximately 510,000 distinct CDR3 sequences listed, around a fifth were seen once. The sample consisted of PBMCs, taken 21 days after the first yellow fever vaccination. Receptors were obtained from a man aged 18-30 years who received the YFV17D yellow fever vaccine. The CDR3 runs from the conserved cysteine through the conserved F or W. Each record gives: D gene, J gene, clone size, V gene, CDR3 DNA, CDR3 protein. The D gene is left open where the match is weak. Rows may omit the clone size; those that give it use once, few, many or a size class.

TRBD1,TRBJ2-5,few,TRBV29-1,TGCAGCGTTACAGGGGCGTACCAAGAGACCCAGTACTTC,CSVTGAYQETQYF
NA,TRBJ1-4,NA,TRBV5-1,TGCGCCAGCAGCTTGGCCCCGACTCCCGAAAAACTGTTTTTT,CASSLAPTPEKLFF
NA,TRBJ1-1,few,TRBV7-9,TGTGCCAGCAGCTACAACAGGGAAACTGAAGCTTTCTTT,CASSYNRETEAFF
NA,TRBJ1-2,few,TRBV6-5,TGTGCCAGCAGTTACGGGGGATCCTATGGCTACACCTTC,CASSYGGSYGYTF
TRBD2,TRBJ2-5,NA,TRBV7-9,TGTGCCAGCAGCTCGGGCAGTAGCGGGGGCTTCAAGACCCAGTACTTC,CASSSGSSGGFKTQYF
NA,TRBJ2-4,few,TRBV28,TGTGCCAGCAGTCTTCGACAGGGACTGATTCAGTACTTC,CASSLRQGLIQYF
NA,TRBJ1-2,NA,TRBV20-1,TGCAGTGCGCAAGGACAAGGCCATAACTATGGCTACACCTTC,CSAQGQGHNYGYTF
TRBD2,TRBJ2-1,NA,TRBV13,TGTGCCAGCAGCCCTACCCATTCCCCGGGACTAGGAAGCAATGAGCAGTTCTTC,CASSPTHSPGLGSNEQFF
NA,TRBJ1-5,few,TRBV20-1,TGCAGTGCTAGAGATCAGGCCCCGGGCAATCAGCCCCAGCATTTT,CSARDQAPGNQPQHF
NA,TRBJ2-5,NA,TRBV29-1,TGCAGCGTCGAGACCGGGACATTCCAAGAGACCCAGTACTTC,CSVETGTFQETQYF
TRBD2,TRBJ2-1,few,TRBV5-6,TGTGCCAGCAGCGGGGAGACTAGCGGGGGTTCCTACAATGAGCAGTTCTTC,CASSGETSGGSYNEQFF
NA,TRBJ2-5,many,TRBV20-1,TGCAGTGCTGGGCAGTATGTCGGCGAGACCCAGTACTTC,CSAGQYVGETQYF
NA,TRBJ1-5,NA,TRBV4-3,TGCGCCAGCAGCCAAGACGAGGGGCGAAAGCCCCAGCATTTT,CASSQDEGRKPQHF
NA,TRBJ1-1,NA,TRBV29-1,TGCAGCGTTGGCAAGGTATTTGACACTGAAGCTTTCTTT,CSVGKVFDTEAFF
TRBD2,TRBJ2-3,NA,TRBV2,TGTGCCAGCAGTGAAGAGACTAGCGGGGCCTACACAGATACGCAGTATTTT,CASSEETSGAYTDTQYF
TRBD1,TRBJ2-7,NA,TRBV5-1,TGCGCCAGCAACCCCTCAGGGGGCTACGAGCAGTACTTC,CASNPSGGYEQYF
NA,TRBJ2-7,few,TRBV27,TGTGCCAGGAGTTCCCCCTCATGCCGCGGGGAGTACGGCTACGAGCAGTACTTC,CARSSPSCRGEYGYEQYF
TRBD1,TRBJ1-5,few,TRBV20-1,TGCAGTGCTCAGACAGGGACTCAGCCCCAGCATTTT,CSAQTGTQPQHF
TRBD1,TRBJ1-4,NA,TRBV7-8,TGTGCCAGCAGCTGGAGCCGGGACAGGGGCAGAACTAATGAAAAACTGTTTTTT,CASSWSRDRGRTNEKLFF
TRBD1,TRBJ2-3,NA,TRBV30,TGTGCCTGGAGTGGACAGGGGGCAGATACGCAGTATTTT,CAWSGQGADTQYF
NA,TRBJ2-3,NA,TRBV4-3,TGCGCCAGCAGCCAAGATCCCCGGGGAGTTAGCACAGATACGCAGTATTTT,CASSQDPRGVSTDTQYF
NA,TRBJ1-6,NA,TRBV7-6,TGTGCCAGCGGGGGGTCCTATAATTCACCCCTCCACTTT,CASGGSYNSPLHF
TRBD1,TRBJ2-7,NA,TRBV5-1,TGCACCAGCAGCCAGACAGGGCCGGGCTACGAGCAGTACTTC,CTSSQTGPGYEQYF
NA,TRBJ2-2,few,TRBV4-2,TGTGCCAGCAGCCAAGAAATTCTCGACACCGGGGAGCTGTTTTTT,CASSQEILDTGELFF
NA,TRBJ2-5,NA,TRBV5-1,TGCGCCAGCAGCGACCCCCAGGGTTCGCAAGAGACCCAGTACTTC,CASSDPQGSQETQYF
NA,TRBJ2-7,many,TRBV30,TGTGCCTGGAGTGTAGGGCTAGCAACCTACGAGCAGTACTTC,CAWSVGLATYEQYF
TRBD2,TRBJ2-5,NA,TRBV18,TGTGCCAGCTCACGTCTCTCCCCTTCCGGGGGGGAAATTCGAGAATTGGGACTTGAGACCCAGTACTTC,CASSRLSPSGGEIRELGLETQYF
NA,TRBJ1-3,NA,TRBV20-1,TGCAGTGCGAGAGCCGCCATTCTTGGCAGCAGAAACACCATATATTTT,CSARAAILGSRNTIYF
TRBD2,TRBJ2-5,few,TRBV7-9,TGTGCCAGCAGCAGTAGCGGGGGGGCCGGCGGGGAGACCCAGTACTTC,CASSSSGGAGGETQYF
NA,TRBJ2-1,few,TRBV27,TGTGCCAGCGGTCGACACCGCTCCTACAATGAGCAGTTCTTC,CASGRHRSYNEQFF
TRBD1,TRBJ2-7,many,TRBV6-6,TGTGCCAGTGGGGGACAGGCAACCTACGAGCAGTACTTC,CASGGQATYEQYF
TRBD2,TRBJ2-5,NA,TRBV7-2,TGTGCCAGCAGCTTCCGCGGGGGATTTGAGACCCAGTACTTC,CASSFRGGFETQYF
NA,TRBJ1-6,NA,TRBV5-1,TGCGCCAGCAGCTCCGGCGGGGGAGCACCCCTCCACTTT,CASSSGGGAPLHF
NA,TRBJ2-5,few,TRBV20-1,TGCAGTGCTAGCGCCCCAGACAGAGGAGAGACCCAGTACTTC,CSASAPDRGETQYF
TRBD2,TRBJ2-5,NA,TRBV5-1,TGCGCCAGCAGCTTAGGGCTAGCGGGGCGACAAGAGACCCAGTACTTC,CASSLGLAGRQETQYF
NA,TRBJ1-1,few,TRBV6-1,TGTGCCAGCAGGCCCCCGGGGCCGGGAGGAGCTTTCTTT,CASRPPGPGGAFF
NA,TRBJ2-4,few,TRBV4-1,TGCGCCAGCAGCCTATTTTCAGGGGTAGCCAAAAACATTCAGTACTTC,CASSLFSGVAKNIQYF
TRBD1,TRBJ1-6,NA,TRBV6-5,TGTGCCAGCAGTTACACCCAGGCGGCAGGGGGCACAGGTTCACCCCTCCACTTT,CASSYTQAAGGTGSPLHF
NA,TRBJ2-2,NA,TRBV11-2,TGTGCCAGCAGCCCGAGGGAGGCCCCGAACACCGGGGAGCTGTTTTTT,CASSPREAPNTGELFF
NA,TRBJ1-4,few,TRBV4-1,TGCGCCAGCAGCCAAGATGGTAGGAGTGCAACTAATGAAAAACTGTTTTTT,CASSQDGRSATNEKLFF
TRBD2,TRBJ2-7,NA,TRBV4-1,TGCGCCAGCAGCCAAGTGTCTCTCGGACTAGAGCCCTACGAGCAGTACTTC,CASSQVSLGLEPYEQYF
NA,TRBJ1-1,few,TRBV12-3/TRBV12-4,TGTGCCAGCAGCCAAAGGGGGGGGGCGCGGACTGAAGCTTTCTTT,CASSQRGGARTEAFF
TRBD2,TRBJ2-7,NA,TRBV20-1,TGCAGTGCTACTGGACTAGCGGGGGGTTGGGCAGTCAACGAGCAGTACTTC,CSATGLAGGWAVNEQYF
TRBD2,TRBJ2-1,NA,TRBV20-1,TGCAGTGCTAGAGATGGGGCTAGCGGGGGGTACAATGAGCAGTTCTTC,CSARDGASGGYNEQFF
NA,TRBJ1-1,NA,TRBV9,TGTGCCAGCAGCGTAGCGGGGCAGAACACTGAAGCTTTCTTT,CASSVAGQNTEAFF
NA,TRBJ2-6,NA,TRBV4-1,TGCGCCAGCAGCCAAGACAACTCTGGGGCCAACGTCCTGACTTTC,CASSQDNSGANVLTF
TRBD1,TRBJ2-1,many,TRBV6-4,TGTGCCAGCAGCCCCCGGGCAGGGGGCTACGGGGGCTTCCTGAATGAGCAGTTCTTC,CASSPRAGGYGGFLNEQFF
TRBD2,TRBJ2-3,once,TRBV28,TGTGCCAGCAGTCTCCCCGCTGCTAGCGGGGGTACAGATACGCAGTATTTT,CASSLPAASGGTDTQYF
NA,TRBJ1-1,few,TRBV27,TGTGCCAGCAGTCAGTGGGGAGGGGGAAACACTGAAGCTTTCTTT,CASSQWGGGNTEAFF
TRBD2,TRBJ2-3,NA,TRBV6-2/TRBV6-3,TGTGCCAGCAGTTACATCCTAGCGGGGCCCCCGGAGGCCGTAAACACAGATACGCAGTATTTT,CASSYILAGPPEAVNTDTQYF
NA,TRBJ2-5,once,TRBV10-3,TGTGCCATCAGTGAGGTTGGCGGTGAAGAGACCCAGTACTTC,CAISEVGGEETQYF
TRBD2,TRBJ2-5,NA,TRBV20-1,TGCAGTGCTAGCCCCGAGTTCCTGCGGGGGGGGCAGGAGACCCAGTACTTC,CSASPEFLRGGQETQYF
NA,TRBJ2-2,few,TRBV5-1,TGCGCCAGCAGCTTGGTAGGGTCAGGGAACACCGGGGAGCTGTTTTTT,CASSLVGSGNTGELFF
NA,TRBJ2-7,few,TRBV20-1,TGCAGTGCTAGGTTTCGCGGCTCCTACGAGCAGTACTTC,CSARFRGSYEQYF